These 32 T cell receptor beta chains were sequenced from one sample in a study of blood T cell repertoires in COVID-19. The protocol was immunoSEQ multiplex PCR, while the TCRdb copy is restricted to in-frame clones and leaves out a portion. Here the sample spans around 200,000 clones, approximately 87% being singletons. Sequenced input: peripheral blood. These receptors were collected from a man aged 70-80 years with active or convalescent COVID-19.

In its sample, this clone was seen a few times. V and J are TRBV9 and TRBJ2-7; TRBD1 matches 10 bases. The length of the CDR3 is 15 residues. CDR1 SGDLS and CDR2 YYNGEE come from the germline V gene. V trimming: 2 bases; J trimming: 3 bases; junction bases outside the gene matches: 5. CDR3 nucleotide sequence: TGTGCCAGCAGCGTCGGGACAGGGGCGGACTACGAGCAGTACTTC. It translates to CASSVGTGADYEQYF.

The chain links TRBV5-4 to TRBJ1-1; possibly TRBD1 for D (5 bases). V lost 4 bases, J lost 10 bases, and 17 bases lay in between. Germline CDR1 and CDR2: SGHNT and YYREEE (reference sequence). CDR3 length: 13 amino acids. CDR3 nucleotide sequence: TGTGCCAGCAGCCCCCGGGACTCCCTAACAGCTTTCTTT. Its translation: CASSPRDSLTAFF.

This clone has only a few counts. The chain recombines TRBV4-1 with TRBJ1-2; D is possibly TRBD1 (6 bases). The CDR3 contains 16 residues. Trimming cost V 0 bases and J 2 bases, with 13 bases left between them. The V gene's germline CDR1 is MGHRA and CDR2 YSYEKL. CDR3 coding DNA: TGCGCCAGCAGCCAAGAACTGGGACAAAGAAACTATGGCTACACCTTC. Its protein product is CASSQELGQRNYGYTF.

The genes are TRBV6-5 and TRBJ2-7; D is perhaps TRBD1 (6 bases). CDR1 is MNHEY and CDR2 is SVGAGI in the germline V gene. The V end was cut by 5 bases, the J end by 3 bases, with 11 bases between. The CDR3 has 13 residues. The DNA of the CDR3 is TGTGCCAGCAGTAACAGAGGGGGCTACGAGCAGTACTTC. Its translation is CASSNRGGYEQYF.

This clone was seen a handful of times. The rearrangement joins TRBV28 to TRBJ2-2; weak D call: TRBD2 (5 bases). The CDR3 loop spans 15 amino acids. The germline V and J ends were trimmed by 1 base and 6 bases, with 12 bases remaining between them. The germline CDR1 and CDR2 sequences are MDHEN and SYDVKM. The CDR3 here is CASSLSGSSAGELFF. CDR3 DNA: TGTGCCAGCAGTTTATCGGGGAGTTCGGCCGGGGAGCTGTTTTTT.

V usage is TRBV29-1 and J usage is TRBJ2-1, with 7 positions matching TRBD2. Germline V gene data show CDR1 as SQVTM and CDR2 as ANQGSEA. The CDR3 has 15 amino acids. V was pared by 4 bases and J by 2 bases, with 8 bases of the junction left unmatched. The CDR3 loop is CSVGGGGGTYNEQFF. CDR3 coding DNA: TGCAGCGTTGGAGGAGGCGGGGGAACCTACAATGAGCAGTTCTTC.

This chain uses TRBV9 with TRBJ2-3; D unclear. The germline V and J ends were trimmed by 0 bases and 2 bases, with 7 bases remaining between them. CDR3 length: 14 amino acids. CDR1 SGDLS and CDR2 YYNGEE come from the germline V gene. CDR3 in amino acids: CASSVDGFTDTQYF. The DNA for the CDR3 is TGTGCCAGCAGCGTAGACGGTTTCACAGATACGCAGTATTTT.

This clone is a singleton in its sample. This sequence joins TRBV12-3 or TRBV12-4 and TRBJ1-1, with D maybe TRBD1 (6 bases). V lost 6 bases to trimming and J lost 6 bases, with 14 bases between them. This CDR3 is built from 13 residues. CDR3 sequence reads: CASSPRQVSEAFF. The CDR3, as DNA: TGTGCCAGCAGCCCCAGACAGGTTTCTGAAGCTTTCTTT.

The chain is built from TRBV3-1 (or the pseudogene TRBV3-2) and TRBJ2-7; a possible D gene is TRBD1 (6 bases). Per germline, CDR1 LGHDT and CDR2 YNNKEL (reference sequence). V dropped 1 base and J dropped 3 bases, with 10 bases sitting between them. CDR3 length equals 14 residues. The CDR3 nucleotides are TGTGCCAGCAGCCAAGTAAAGGGGGTCTACGAGCAGTACTTC. Its translation is CASSQVKGVYEQYF.

This sequence joins TRBV19 and TRBJ1-2, with 7 bases matching TRBD1. CDR1 and CDR2 (germline): LNHDA, SQIVND (reference sequence). The CDR3 is made up of 13 amino acids. Unmatched junction bases numbered 8, after V lost 7 bases and J lost 6 bases. The CDR3 DNA sequence: TGTGCCAGTAAAATACAGGGGCGGCATGGCTACACCTTC. It yields the protein CASKIQGRHGYTF.

This chain links TRBV3-1 (or the pseudogene TRBV3-2) with TRBJ2-1; TRBD2 agrees at 8 bases. The CDR3 is 17 amino acids. V lost 0 bases and J lost 8; bases outside the gene matches: 12. Looked up from germline, CDR1 is LGHDT and CDR2 is YNNKEL (reference sequence). CDR3: CASSQDLSGRALDEQFF. For the CDR3, the DNA is TGTGCCAGCAGCCAAGATCTATCCGGGAGGGCCTTGGATGAGCAGTTCTTC.

This chain joins TRBV19 and TRBJ2-1, with TRBD1 matching 7 bases. Germline-derived CDR1 and CDR2 are LNHDA and SQIVND (reference sequence). CDR3 length: 16 amino acids. The V and J ends lost 7 bases and 9 bases, in that order; junction bases with no gene match: 18. The CDR3 loop is CASNPTRYRGRREQFF. The CDR3 region has the DNA TGTGCCAGTAACCCCACTAGGTACAGGGGCCGCCGTGAGCAGTTCTTC.

This clone was found once. The chain employs TRBV6-5 and TRBJ1-2; 10 nucleotides align to TRBD1. This CDR3 is 13 amino acids long. Germline assignment: CDR1 MNHEY and CDR2 SVGAGI. The ends lost 2 bases at V and 6 bases at J; junction bases unmatched: 0. The CDR3 coding sequence is TGTGCCAGCAGTTACGGACAGGGGGATGGCTACACCTTC. Translating gives CASSYGQGDGYTF.

The J gene is TRBJ2-1, the V gene TRBV14; D gene ambiguous. This CDR3 spans 17 amino acids. Trimming shortened V by 4 bases and J by 4 bases, and 20 bases separated the two germline ends. CDR1 and CDR2 from the germline V gene are SGHDN and FVKESK. This CDR3 is CASSPPRGLNLYNEQFF. DNA of the CDR3: TGTGCCAGCAGCCCCCCCCGAGGCCTAAACCTTTACAATGAGCAGTTCTTC.

This clone was counted a single time. CDR3: CASFLTGEETQYF. For the CDR3, the DNA is TGCGCCAGCTTCCTTACAGGGGAGGAGACCCAGTACTTC. The V call is TRBV5-1, the J call TRBJ2-5; TRBD1 matches at 7 bases. The CDR3 has 13 amino acids. CDR1 and CDR2 from the germline V gene are SGHRS and YFSETQ. The V gene end was trimmed by 7 bases and the J gene end by 5 bases; junction bases not matched to a gene: 8.

The V gene is TRBV18, the J gene TRBJ1-5; 10 nucleotides align to TRBD1. V lost 2 bases to trimming and J lost 6 bases; unmatched junction nucleotides: 1. This CDR3 has 14 amino acids. Germline CDR1 KGHSH, CDR2 LQKENI. CDR3 DNA sequence: TGTGCCAGCTCACCAGACAGGGGGCTTCAGCCCCAGCATTTT. Translating it yields CASSPDRGLQPQHF.

This chain connects TRBV19 to TRBJ1-5; D is perhaps TRBD1 (5 bases). V was shortened by 5 bases and J by 3 bases, with 14 bases between the two germline ends. The germline CDR1 and CDR2 sequences are LNHDA and SQIVND (reference sequence). The CDR3 is 15 residues long. CDR3 DNA sequence: TGTGCCAGTAGTTCGTACGACAGCGACAATCAGCCCCAGCATTTT. It translates to CASSSYDSDNQPQHF.

The chain joins TRBV19 to TRBJ1-2; a weak D match, TRBD1 (5 bases). The CDR3 loop spans 15 amino acids. The germline V gene has CDR1 LNHDA and CDR2 SQIVND (reference sequence). Between the trimmed V and J ends, which lost 4 bases and 0 bases, there was a span of 12 bases. The CDR3 spells CASSTTGNSNYGYTF. The CDR3 DNA reads TGTGCCAGTAGTACTACAGGCAATTCTAACTATGGCTACACCTTC. The full variable domain, in which reference TRBV19 and TRBJ1-2 provide the parts outside the CDR3, is DGGITQSPKYLFRKEGQNVTLSCEQNLNHDAMYWYRQDPGQGLRLIYYSQIVNDFQKGDIAEGYSVSREKKESFPLTVTSAQKNPTAFYLCASSTTGNSNYGYTFGSGTRLTVV.

The V and J genes are TRBV11-2 and TRBJ1-5; D not resolved. Trimming took off 5 bases at V and 4 bases at J, with 9 bases between the two ends. CDR1 and CDR2 (germline): SGHAT, FQNNGV. The CDR3 totals 13 residues. For the CDR3, the DNA is TGTGCCAGCAGCCCAACACCGAATCAGCCCCAGCATTTT. The encoded protein is CASSPTPNQPQHF. The full variable domain, in which reference TRBV11-2 and TRBJ1-5 provide the parts outside the CDR3, is EAGVAQSPRYKIIEKRQSVAFWCNPISGHATLYWYQQILGQGPKLLIQFQNNGVVDDSQLPKDRFSAERLKGVDSTLKIQPAKLEDSAVYLCASSPTPNQPQHFGDGTRLSIL.

This clone has more than one count but fewer than ten. The rearrangement links TRBV19 to TRBJ1-5, with 8 bases lining up with TRBD1. The CDR3 extends over 16 amino acids. Germline trimming cut 6 bases from V and 0 bases from J; bases unmatched to any gene: 7. The germline CDR1 and CDR2 sequences are LNHDA and SQIVND (reference sequence). In DNA form, the CDR3 reads TGTGCCAGTAGCCTTTGGACAGGGAATAGCAATCAGCCCCAGCATTTT. This translates into CASSLWTGNSNQPQHF.

The rearrangement links TRBV27 to TRBJ1-1, with 7 bases aligning to TRBD1. From germline, CDR1 is MNHEY and CDR2 SMNVEV (reference sequence). The J segment lost 1 base and the V segment lost 5 bases, leaving 4 bases of the junction unmatched. This CDR3 has 14 amino acids. CDR3 residues: CASSIQGGNTEAFF. CDR3 sequence (DNA): TGTGCCAGCAGTATTCAGGGGGGGAACACTGAAGCTTTCTTT.

The CDR3, as DNA: TGTGCCAGCTCCCCCCCTAGAGGGACAGGGTCTCTTCGTGGTGAAGCTTTCTTT. Residues: CASSPPRGTGSLRGEAFF. The chain carries TRBV18 and TRBJ1-1, with TRBD1 identical over 9 bases. The J segment lost 7 bases and the V segment lost 6 bases, leaving 21 bases of the junction unmatched. This CDR3 has 18 amino acids. Germline-derived CDR1 and CDR2 are KGHSH and LQKENI.

The chain carries TRBV6-2 or TRBV6-3 and TRBJ1-5, with 7 bases identical to TRBD1. Trimming removed 2 bases from V and 6 bases from J; junction bases left unmatched: 4. Germline V lookup: CDR1 MNHEY, CDR2 SVGEGT. This CDR3 has 14 amino acids. The CDR3 DNA is TGTGCCAGCAGTTACGTAGGGGGCAGTCAGCCCCAGCATTTT. It yields the protein CASSYVGGSQPQHF.

The V call is TRBV5-1, the J call TRBJ1-6; D ambiguous. V was cut by 4 bases and J by 9 bases, with 14 bases left in between. There are 14 residues in the CDR3. CDR1 and CDR2 (germline): SGHRS, YFSETQ. The CDR3, as DNA: TGCGCCAGCAGCCCTCGGGGTAGTATTTCACCCCTCCACTTT. It codes for CASSPRGSISPLHF. The full variable domain, rest sourced from reference TRBV5-1 and TRBJ1-6, is KAGVTQTPRYLIKTRGQQVTLSCSPISGHRSVSWYQQTPGQGLQFLFEYFSETQRNKGNFPGRFSGRQFSNSRSEMNVSTLELGDSALYLCASSPRGSISPLHFGNGTRLTVT.

V and J are TRBV7-2 and TRBJ1-2; no reliable D call. V dropped 1 base and J dropped 4 bases, with 7 bases sitting between them. CDR3 length equals 13 residues. From germline, CDR1 is SGHTA and CDR2 FQGNSA. The CDR3 coding sequence is TGTGCCAGCAGCTTAGGACTGTCCTATGGCTACACCTTC. It yields the protein CASSLGLSYGYTF.

Written as DNA, the CDR3 is TGTGCCAGCAGTTTACGGGAAGCGGAGAAGCAGTTCTTC. Translation: CASSLREAEKQFF. The genes are TRBV27 and TRBJ2-1; D is perhaps TRBD2 (5 bases). Trimming removed 2 bases from V and 11 bases from J, with 13 bases in between. This CDR3 comprises 13 residues. Germline V gene data show CDR1 as MNHEY and CDR2 as SMNVEV (reference sequence).

The chain combines TRBV5-5 with TRBJ2-7; maybe TRBD1 (6 bases). Trimming stripped 6 bases from V and 3 bases from J, with 10 bases between. Germline assignment: CDR1 SGHKS and CDR2 YYEKEE (reference sequence). The CDR3 consists of 12 residues. This chain's CDR3 is CASTEQGYEQYF. CDR3 nucleotides: TGTGCCAGCACTGAACAGGGCTACGAGCAGTACTTC.

This rearrangement joins TRBV6-2 or TRBV6-3 to TRBJ2-5; maybe TRBD1 (7 bases). Germline loops: CDR1 MNHEY, CDR2 SVGEGT. Trimming shortened V by 3 bases and J by 7 bases, and 15 bases separated the two germline ends. The CDR3 loop spans 14 amino acids. The CDR3 protein is CASSYVAQGGTQYF. The CDR3, as DNA: TGTGCCAGCAGTTATGTCGCTCAGGGGGGGACCCAGTACTTC.

The rearrangement joins TRBV28 to TRBJ2-2; 7 bases align to TRBD2. The CDR3 is 16 residues long. Per the germline V gene, CDR1 is MDHEN and CDR2 is SYDVKM. V lost 5 bases to trimming and J lost 1 base; unmatched junction nucleotides: 7. The CDR3 here is CASSPRGRGNTGELFF. CDR3 sequence (DNA): TGTGCCAGCAGTCCGCGGGGGAGAGGGAACACCGGGGAGCTGTTTTTT.

The CDR3 is CASSLYSQTNSGNTIYF. CDR3 bases: TGTGCCAGCAGCTTATACTCCCAGACAAACTCTGGAAACACCATATATTTT. The V gene is TRBV7-6, the J gene TRBJ1-3; D not certain. V was pared by 2 bases and J by 0 bases, with 14 bases between. This CDR3 is 17 amino acids long. The germline gives CDR1 SGHVS, CDR2 FNYEAQ.

The table lists this clone with a count of one. CDR3: CASSLREGRAGEKLFF. The CDR3, as DNA: TGTGCCAGCAGCTTAAGAGAGGGCAGGGCGGGAGAAAAACTGTTTTTT. The chain recombines TRBV11-2 with TRBJ1-4, with D perhaps TRBD1 (5 bases). Germline values: CDR1 SGHAT, CDR2 FQNNGV. Trimming pared 2 bases from V and 8 bases from J, leaving 18 bases between. The CDR3 spans 16 residues.

This chain connects TRBV2 to TRBJ2-5, with 7 nucleotides matching TRBD1. Unmatched junction bases numbered 8, after V lost 6 bases and J lost 4 bases. CDR3 length: 14 amino acids. CDR1 and CDR2 (germline): SNHLY, FYNNEI. This CDR3 is CASRGDSRAETQYF. The CDR3 DNA is TGTGCCAGCAGGGGGGACAGCCGGGCAGAGACCCAGTACTTC.